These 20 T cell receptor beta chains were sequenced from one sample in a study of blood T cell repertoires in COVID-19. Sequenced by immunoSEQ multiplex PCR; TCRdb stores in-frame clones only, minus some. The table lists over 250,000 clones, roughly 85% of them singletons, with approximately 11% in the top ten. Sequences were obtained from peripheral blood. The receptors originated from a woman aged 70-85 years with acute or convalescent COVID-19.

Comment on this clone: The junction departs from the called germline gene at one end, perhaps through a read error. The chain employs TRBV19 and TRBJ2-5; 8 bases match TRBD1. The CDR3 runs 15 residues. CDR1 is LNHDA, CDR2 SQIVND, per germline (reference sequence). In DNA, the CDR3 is TGTGCCAGTAGCATAGGACAGGGACGAGATGAGACCCAGTACTTC. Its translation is CASSIGQGRDETQYF. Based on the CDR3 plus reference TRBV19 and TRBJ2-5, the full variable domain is DGGITQSPKYLFRKEGQNVTLSCEQNLNHDAMYWYRQDPGQGLRLIYYSQIVNDFQKGDIAEGYSVSREKKESFPLTVTSAQKNPTAFYLCASSIGQGRDETQYFGPGTRLLVL.

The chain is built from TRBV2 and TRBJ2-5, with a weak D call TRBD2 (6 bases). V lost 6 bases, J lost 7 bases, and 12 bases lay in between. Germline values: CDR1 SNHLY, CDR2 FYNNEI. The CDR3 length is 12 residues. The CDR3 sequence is CASRVDGGTQYF. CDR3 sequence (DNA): TGTGCCAGCAGGGTGGACGGGGGGACCCAGTACTTC.

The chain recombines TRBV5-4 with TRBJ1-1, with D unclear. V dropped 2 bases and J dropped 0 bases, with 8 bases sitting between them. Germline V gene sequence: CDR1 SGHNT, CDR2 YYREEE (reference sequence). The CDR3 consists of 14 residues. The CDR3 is CASSLKDLNTEAFF. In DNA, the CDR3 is TGTGCCAGCAGCTTAAAAGACTTGAACACTGAAGCTTTCTTT. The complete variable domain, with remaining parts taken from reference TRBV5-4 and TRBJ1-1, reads ETGVTQSPTHLIKTRGQQVTLRCSSQSGHNTVSWYQQALGQGPQFIFQYYREEENGRGNFPPRFSGLQFPNYSSELNVNALELDDSALYLCASSLKDLNTEAFFGQGTRLTVV.

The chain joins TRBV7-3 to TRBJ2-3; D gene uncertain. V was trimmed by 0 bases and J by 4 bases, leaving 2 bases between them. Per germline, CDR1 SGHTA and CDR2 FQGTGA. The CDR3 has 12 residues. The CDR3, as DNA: TGTGCCAGCAGCTTAACCGCAGATACGCAGTATTTT. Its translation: CASSLTADTQYF.

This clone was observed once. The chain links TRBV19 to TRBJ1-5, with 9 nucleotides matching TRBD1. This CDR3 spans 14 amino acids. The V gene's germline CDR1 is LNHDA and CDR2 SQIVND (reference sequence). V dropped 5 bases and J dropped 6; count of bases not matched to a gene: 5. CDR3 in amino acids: CASSGDREAQPQHF. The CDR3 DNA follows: TGTGCCAGTAGTGGGGACAGGGAGGCTCAGCCCCAGCATTTT.

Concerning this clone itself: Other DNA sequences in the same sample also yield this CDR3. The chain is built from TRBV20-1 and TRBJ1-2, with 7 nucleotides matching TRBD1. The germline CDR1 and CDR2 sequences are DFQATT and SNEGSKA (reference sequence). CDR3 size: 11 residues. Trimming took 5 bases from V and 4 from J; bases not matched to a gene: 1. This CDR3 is CSARTGYGYTF. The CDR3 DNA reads TGCAGTGCTCGGACAGGCTATGGCTACACCTTC.

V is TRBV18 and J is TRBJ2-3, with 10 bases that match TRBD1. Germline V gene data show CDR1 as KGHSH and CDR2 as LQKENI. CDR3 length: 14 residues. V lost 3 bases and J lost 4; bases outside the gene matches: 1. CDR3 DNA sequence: TGTGCCAGCTCACCCGGGACAGGGGCAGATACGCAGTATTTT. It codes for CASSPGTGADTQYF.

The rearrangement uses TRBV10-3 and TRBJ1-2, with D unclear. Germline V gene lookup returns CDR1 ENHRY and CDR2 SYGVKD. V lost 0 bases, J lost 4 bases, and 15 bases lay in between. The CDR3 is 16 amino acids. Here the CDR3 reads CAISESRIPGVYGYTF. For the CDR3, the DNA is TGTGCCATCAGTGAGTCGAGGATTCCCGGGGTCTATGGCTACACCTTC.

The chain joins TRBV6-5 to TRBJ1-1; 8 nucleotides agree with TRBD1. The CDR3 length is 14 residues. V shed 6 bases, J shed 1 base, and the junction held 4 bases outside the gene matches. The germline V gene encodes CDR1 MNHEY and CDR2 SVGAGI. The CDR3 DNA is TGTGCCAGCAGAGGCAGGGGGCGGAACACTGAAGCTTTCTTT. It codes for CASRGRGRNTEAFF.

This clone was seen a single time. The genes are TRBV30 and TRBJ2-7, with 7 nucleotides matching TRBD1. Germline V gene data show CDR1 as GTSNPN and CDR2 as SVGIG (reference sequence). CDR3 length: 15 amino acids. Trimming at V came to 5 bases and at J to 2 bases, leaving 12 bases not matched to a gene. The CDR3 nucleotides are TGTGCCTGGGCGAAGTCCTGGGGACAGACCTACGAGCAGTACTTC. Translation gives CAWAKSWGQTYEQYF.

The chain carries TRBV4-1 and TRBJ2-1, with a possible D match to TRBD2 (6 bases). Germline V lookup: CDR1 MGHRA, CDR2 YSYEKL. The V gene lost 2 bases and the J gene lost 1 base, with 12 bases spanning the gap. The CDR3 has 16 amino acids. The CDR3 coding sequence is TGCGCCAGCAGCCAATACGGGGGTAAGTCCTACAATGAGCAGTTCTTC. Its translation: CASSQYGGKSYNEQFF.

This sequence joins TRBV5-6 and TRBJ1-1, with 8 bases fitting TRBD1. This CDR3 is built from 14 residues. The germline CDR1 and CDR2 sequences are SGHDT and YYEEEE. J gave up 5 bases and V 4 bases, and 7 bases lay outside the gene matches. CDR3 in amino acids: CASSPTGDGTEAFF. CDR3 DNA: TGTGCCAGCAGCCCGACAGGGGACGGGACTGAAGCTTTCTTT. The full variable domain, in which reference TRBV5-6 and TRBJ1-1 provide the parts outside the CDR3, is DAGVTQSPTHLIKTRGQQVTLRCSPKSGHDTVSWYQQALGQGPQFIFQYYEEEERQRGNFPDRFSGHQFPNYSSELNVNALLLGDSALYLCASSPTGDGTEAFFGQGTRLTVV.

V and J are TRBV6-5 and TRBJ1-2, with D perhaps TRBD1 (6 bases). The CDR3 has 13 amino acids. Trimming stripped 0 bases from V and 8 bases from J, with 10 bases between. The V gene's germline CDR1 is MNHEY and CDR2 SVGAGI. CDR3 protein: CASSYSGARGYTF. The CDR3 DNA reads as TGTGCCAGCAGTTACTCGGGGGCGCGGGGCTACACCTTC.

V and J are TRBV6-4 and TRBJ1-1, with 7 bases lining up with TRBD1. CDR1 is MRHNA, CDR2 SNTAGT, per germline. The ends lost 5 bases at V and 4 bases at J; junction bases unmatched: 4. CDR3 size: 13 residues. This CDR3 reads CASSRQGGTEAFF. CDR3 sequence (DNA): TGTGCCAGCAGTAGACAGGGAGGCACTGAAGCTTTCTTT.

The CDR3 is CASSQALGLGGGPLHF. CDR3 in DNA: TGTGCCAGCAGCCAAGCCCTGGGTTTAGGCGGTGGACCCCTCCACTTT. The V and J genes are TRBV3-1 (or the pseudogene TRBV3-2) and TRBJ1-6; no definite D call. The V end lost 1 base, the J end lost 12 bases, and 19 bases lay between the germline ends. Germline V gives CDR1 LGHDT, CDR2 YNNKEL (reference sequence). The CDR3 is 16 residues long.

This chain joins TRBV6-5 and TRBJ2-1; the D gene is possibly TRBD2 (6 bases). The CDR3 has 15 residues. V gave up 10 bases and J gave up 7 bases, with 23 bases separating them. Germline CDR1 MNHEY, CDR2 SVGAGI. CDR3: CATPRPGGGLNEQFF. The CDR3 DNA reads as TGTGCCACCCCCCGTCCCGGGGGAGGCCTTAATGAGCAGTTCTTC.

The CDR3 nucleotides are TGTGCCATCAGTGTCAGGTCTTGGAATTCACCCCTCCACTTT. As protein: CAISVRSWNSPLHF. This chain connects TRBV10-3 to TRBJ1-6; D gene ambiguous. The V end lost 4 bases, the J end lost 7 bases, and 11 bases lay between the germline ends. The length of the CDR3 is 14 residues. Germline V gene data show CDR1 as ENHRY and CDR2 as SYGVKD.

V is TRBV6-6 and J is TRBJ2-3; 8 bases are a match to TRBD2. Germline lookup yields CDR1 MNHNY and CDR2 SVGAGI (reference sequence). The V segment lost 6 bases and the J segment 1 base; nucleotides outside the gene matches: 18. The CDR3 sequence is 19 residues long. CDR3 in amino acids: CASSRRGPSRGGRTDTQYF. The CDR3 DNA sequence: TGTGCCAGCAGCCGACGGGGTCCCTCTCGGGGGGGGCGCACAGATACGCAGTATTTT.

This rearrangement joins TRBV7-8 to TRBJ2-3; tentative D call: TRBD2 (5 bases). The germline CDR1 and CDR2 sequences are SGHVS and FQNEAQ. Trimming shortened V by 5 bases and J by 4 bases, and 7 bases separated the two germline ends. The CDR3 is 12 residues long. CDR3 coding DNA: TGTGCCAGCAGCCACGGGGCAGATACGCAGTATTTT. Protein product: CASSHGADTQYF.

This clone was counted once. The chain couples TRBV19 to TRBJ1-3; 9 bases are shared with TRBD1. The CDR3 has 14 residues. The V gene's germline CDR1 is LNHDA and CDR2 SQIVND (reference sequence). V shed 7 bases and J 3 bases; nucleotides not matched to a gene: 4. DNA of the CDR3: TGTGCCAGTAAGGGACAGGGTAGTGGAAACACCATATATTTT. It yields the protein CASKGQGSGNTIYF.